This passage covers 32 T cell receptor beta chains from one sample sequenced in a study of blood T cell repertoires in COVID-19. TCRdb's copy holds only in-frame clones and misses some; the assay was immunoSEQ multiplex PCR. There are some 140,000 clones in the sample; 80% to 90% occur only once, and about 17% lies in the top ten. Material: peripheral blood. The receptors come from a man over 45 with active or convalescent COVID-19.

The count of this clone is one. This chain links TRBV5-6 with TRBJ1-2, with D possibly TRBD1 on 5 matching bases. The V and J ends lost 1 base and 8 bases respectively, with 15 bases between them. CDR1 is SGHDT and CDR2 is YYEEEE in the germline V gene. The CDR3 sequence is 14 residues long. For the CDR3, the DNA is TGTGCCAGCAGCTTGATGCAGGGCCTAGGCGGCTACACCTTC. This sequence encodes CASSLMQGLGGYTF.

For the CDR3, the DNA is TGTGCCAGCAGTTTTCGGCACAGGTCCGACTACAATGAGCAGTTCTTC. Encoded protein: CASSFRHRSDYNEQFF. The chain uses TRBV27 and TRBJ2-1; D is possibly TRBD1 (5 bases). The V end was cut by 3 bases, the J end by 3 bases, with 15 bases between. The CDR3 covers 16 residues. Germline V CDR1 and CDR2: MNHEY, SMNVEV (reference sequence).

The rearrangement uses TRBV19 and TRBJ2-7, with 9 positions matching TRBD1. V dropped 6 bases and J dropped 5; count of bases not matched to a gene: 5. This CDR3 contains 13 residues. Germline V gives CDR1 LNHDA, CDR2 SQIVND (reference sequence). CDR3 nucleotides: TGTGCCAGTAGCGAACAGGGGGCAAACGAGCAGTACTTC. Protein: CASSEQGANEQYF.

Concerning this clone: Other nucleotide sequences from this sample produce the same CDR3. J is TRBJ2-5 and V is TRBV18, with 8 bases lining up with TRBD1. Germline V lookup: CDR1 KGHSH, CDR2 LQKENI. The ends lost 4 bases at V and 5 bases at J; junction bases unmatched: 3. This CDR3 region has 13 residues. In DNA form, the CDR3 reads TGTGCCAGCTCACGGGCAGGGGGCGAGACCCAGTACTTC. It translates to CASSRAGGETQYF.

The rearrangement joins TRBV5-5 to TRBJ2-7; TRBD2 matches 8 bases. The CDR3 is 14 amino acids. Germline assignment: CDR1 SGHKS and CDR2 YYEKEE (reference sequence). After removal of 0 bases from V and 3 bases from J, the junction contained 2 bases not matched to a gene. The CDR3, as DNA: TGTGCCAGCAGCTTGGAAGCGGGAGTCTACGAGCAGTACTTC. As protein: CASSLEAGVYEQYF.

This sequence joins TRBV15 and TRBJ1-5; a weak D match, TRBD1 (5 bases). Looked up from germline, CDR1 is LNHNV and CDR2 is YYDKDF (reference sequence). CDR3 length equals 17 residues. V was shortened by 7 bases and J by 2 bases, with 21 bases between the two germline ends. The CDR3 protein is CATTTFVGVTGNQPQHF. For the CDR3, the DNA is TGTGCCACCACAACCTTCGTAGGGGTCACAGGCAATCAGCCCCAGCATTTT.

The CDR3 loop is CASSSMNRGYPYNEQFF. CDR3 DNA sequence: TGTGCCAGCAGTTCGATGAACAGGGGGTACCCCTACAATGAGCAGTTCTTC. This sequence joins TRBV28 and TRBJ2-1, with 8 bases identical to TRBD1. The V segment lost 4 bases and the J segment 2 bases; nucleotides outside the gene matches: 10. The germline gives CDR1 MDHEN, CDR2 SYDVKM. CDR3 size: 17 residues. The entire variable domain, with the rest obtained from reference TRBV28 and TRBJ2-1, is as follows: DVKVTQSSRYLVKRTGEKVFLECVQDMDHENMFWYRQDPGLGLRLIYFSYDVKMKEKGDIPEGYSVSREKKERFSLILESASTNQTSMYLCASSSMNRGYPYNEQFFGPGTRLTVL.

The chain employs TRBV5-1 and TRBJ2-5; 14 bases are shared with TRBD2. The CDR3 spans 16 residues. Germline V gene data show CDR1 as SGHRS and CDR2 as YFSETQ. With V trimmed by 0 bases and J by 4 bases, 2 bases remained unmatched. CDR3 nucleotide sequence: TGCGCCAGCAGCTTGGTCGGACTAGCGGGAGGAGAGACCCAGTACTTC. Translation: CASSLVGLAGGETQYF. Based on the CDR3 plus reference TRBV5-1 and TRBJ2-5, the full variable domain is KAGVTQTPRYLIKTRGQQVTLSCSPISGHRSVSWYQQTPGQGLQFLFEYFSETQRNKGNFPGRFSGRQFSNSRSEMNVSTLELGDSALYLCASSLVGLAGGETQYFGPGTRLLVL.

The V call is TRBV6-5, the J call TRBJ2-7, with 13 bases fitting TRBD2. CDR1 MNHEY and CDR2 SVGAGI come from the germline V gene. J was trimmed by 4 bases and V by 6 bases; bases with no gene match: 6. CDR3 length: 15 amino acids. The CDR3 sequence: CASRSGLAGVYEQYF. The CDR3 DNA follows: TGTGCCAGCAGGTCCGGACTAGCGGGAGTATACGAGCAGTACTTC.

The rearrangement joins TRBV28 to TRBJ1-5; a possible D gene is TRBD1 (5 bases). The germline V gene has CDR1 MDHEN and CDR2 SYDVKM. Between the trimmed V and J ends, which lost 7 bases and 5 bases, there was a span of 15 bases. CDR3 length: 14 residues. The DNA for the CDR3 is TGTGCCAGCACTCCGGAGGGACTCCATCAGCCCCAGCATTTT. This codes for CASTPEGLHQPQHF.

V usage is TRBV29-1 and J usage is TRBJ2-5; 7 nucleotides agree with TRBD2. V shed 4 bases and J 5 bases; nucleotides not matched to a gene: 7. Germline V gives CDR1 SQVTM, CDR2 ANQGSEA. There are 13 residues in the CDR3. In DNA form, the CDR3 reads TGCAGCGTTGCTAAGACTAGCAGGGAGACCCAGTACTTC. The encoded protein is CSVAKTSRETQYF.

The chain couples TRBV12-5 to TRBJ2-1, with 8 bases that match TRBD2. Germline CDR1 reads LGHNT; CDR2 reads FRNRAP. J was trimmed by 4 bases and V by 2 bases; bases with no gene match: 7. The CDR3 length is 16 residues. In DNA, the CDR3 is TGTGCTAGTGGTTTGCGGGGGGGAGAAGCATACAATGAGCAGTTCTTC. It is translated as CASGLRGGEAYNEQFF.

The J gene is TRBJ2-7, the V gene TRBV19; 10 bases line up with TRBD2. V was clipped by 4 bases and J by 1 base; unmatched bases: 7. This CDR3 has 16 residues. Germline CDR1 reads LNHDA; CDR2 reads SQIVND (reference sequence). DNA for the CDR3: TGTGCCAGTAGTAACGCTAGCGGGGGTGGATCCTACGAGCAGTACTTC. Residues: CASSNASGGGSYEQYF.

As for this clone: Other DNA sequences within the sample encode an identical CDR3. V gene TRBV29-1 combines with J gene TRBJ2-7; a possible D gene is TRBD2 (5 bases). This CDR3 is built from 13 residues. CDR1 SQVTM and CDR2 ANQGSEA come from the germline V gene. Trimming cost V 1 base and J 0 bases, with 7 bases left between them. The CDR3 DNA sequence: TGCAGCGTTGAAGGCCGGGACTCCTACGAGCAGTACTTC. It codes for CSVEGRDSYEQYF.

This clone was counted a single time. The V and J genes are TRBV5-1 and TRBJ1-3; TRBD1 matches at 8 bases. After removal of 4 bases from V and 1 base from J, the junction contained 7 bases not matched to a gene. The CDR3 runs to 16 residues. Germline V lookup: CDR1 SGHRS, CDR2 YFSETQ. The CDR3 spells CASSPRQGRSGNTIYF. DNA of the CDR3: TGCGCCAGCAGCCCACGACAGGGGAGGTCTGGAAACACCATATATTTT.

This clone was recorded once. The chain recombines TRBV28 with TRBJ1-1, with D possibly TRBD1 on 6 matching bases. Trimming cost V 5 bases and J 1 base, with 20 bases left between them. The CDR3 covers 17 residues. CDR1 and CDR2 from the germline V gene are MDHEN and SYDVKM. This CDR3 reads CASSRPGHRSANTEAFF. CDR3 DNA sequence: TGTGCCAGCAGTCGACCGGGACACCGTTCCGCGAACACTGAAGCTTTCTTT.

The gene calls are TRBV19 and TRBJ2-5; D possibly corresponds to TRBD2 (5 bases). Germline CDR1 is LNHDA and CDR2 is SQIVND (reference sequence). Deletions cut 8 bases from V and 5 bases from J, with 15 bases between. CDR3 length equals 13 residues. The CDR3 nucleotides read TGTGCCAGTGGACCTCGACCGGGGGAGACCCAGTACTTC. It yields the protein CASGPRPGETQYF. The variable domain in full, with the rest retrieved from reference TRBV19 and TRBJ2-5, is DGGITQSPKYLFRKEGQNVTLSCEQNLNHDAMYWYRQDPGQGLRLIYYSQIVNDFQKGDIAEGYSVSREKKESFPLTVTSAQKNPTAFYLCASGPRPGETQYFGPGTRLLVL.

On this clone: Other DNA sequences within the sample encode an identical CDR3. This chain uses TRBV3-1 (or the pseudogene TRBV3-2) with TRBJ1-3, with D tentatively TRBD1 (6 bases). Looked up from germline, CDR1 is LGHDT and CDR2 is YNNKEL (reference sequence). Deletions cut 1 base from V and 1 base from J, with 11 bases between. The CDR3 has 16 residues. The DNA of the CDR3 is TGTGCCAGCAGCCAAGCGGGGGGGGCGTCTGGAAACACCATATATTTT. Residues: CASSQAGGASGNTIYF.

The chain recombines TRBV7-2 with TRBJ2-7, with 9 bases identical to TRBD2. Losses at the gene ends were 3 bases for V and 5 bases for J; bases not matched to a gene: 5. The germline V gene encodes CDR1 SGHTA and CDR2 FQGNSA. The CDR3 contains 14 residues. CDR3 in DNA: TGTGCCAGCAGCTTTGCGGGAGGGACCCACGAGCAGTACTTC. It encodes CASSFAGGTHEQYF. Looking up the rest from reference TRBV7-2 and TRBJ2-7 gives the full variable domain: GAGVSQSPSNKVTEKGKDVELRCDPISGHTALYWYRQSLGQGLEFLIYFQGNSAPDKSGLPSDRFSAERTGGSVSTLTIQRTQQEDSAVYLCASSFAGGTHEQYFGPGTRLTVT.

This sequence joins TRBV10-2 and TRBJ2-2, with TRBD2 matching over 9 bases. In germline, CDR1 is WSHSY, CDR2 SAAADI. This CDR3 region has 14 residues. V shed 2 bases and J 8 bases; nucleotides not matched to a gene: 3. The CDR3 region is CASSEASGTGELFF. In nucleotides, the CDR3 is TGCGCCAGCAGTGAGGCTAGCGGGACTGGGGAGCTGTTTTTT.

This chain joins TRBV2 and TRBJ1-5; D remains unclear. CDR1 and CDR2 (germline): SNHLY, FYNNEI. CDR3 length: 14 amino acids. Deletions cut 1 base from V and 3 bases from J, with 7 bases between. Here the CDR3 DNA reads TGTGCCAGCAGTGAAGACAGCCTCAATCAGCCCCAGCATTTT. It is translated as CASSEDSLNQPQHF.

The chain is built from TRBV7-2 and TRBJ2-1; no clear D. CDR1 SGHTA and CDR2 FQGNSA come from the germline V gene. V was pared by 5 bases and J by 8 bases, with 19 bases between. The CDR3 sequence is 15 residues long. The CDR3 region is CASSASWPPEDEQFF. CDR3 coding DNA: TGTGCCAGCAGCGCCTCGTGGCCGCCAGAAGATGAGCAGTTCTTC.

The chain is built from TRBV15 and TRBJ2-2; TRBD2 aligns across 10 bases. After removal of 1 base from V and 4 bases from J, the junction contained 9 bases not matched to a gene. This CDR3 spans 18 amino acids. CDR1 is LNHNV and CDR2 is YYDKDF in the germline V gene (reference sequence). DNA of the CDR3: TGTGCCACCAGCAGAGTTGGTAGCGGGAGGTTGTTCACCGGGGAGCTGTTTTTT. The encoded protein is CATSRVGSGRLFTGELFF.

The chain joins TRBV12-1 to TRBJ1-5; the table's D call, TRBD1, has no DNA check behind it. TRBV12-1 is an annotated pseudogene. The CDR3 contains 13 residues. The CDR3 loop reads CASSPRGDQPQHF. The CDR3 DNA reads as TGTGCCAGCAGCCCCAGGGGGGATCAGCCCCAGCATTTT.

The count of this clone is one. The rearrangement uses TRBV4-1 and TRBJ2-1; 16 bases are shared with TRBD2. The CDR3 runs to 18 residues. The V gene's germline CDR1 is MGHRA and CDR2 YSYEKL. V lost 2 bases to trimming and J lost 5 bases; unmatched junction nucleotides: 6. CDR3 in amino acids: CASSQTGTSGGADNEQFF. The DNA of the CDR3 is TGCGCCAGCAGCCAAACCGGGACTAGCGGGGGGGCTGACAATGAGCAGTTCTTC.

J is TRBJ2-7 and V is TRBV30; D is possibly TRBD1 (5 bases). Germline CDR1 is GTSNPN and CDR2 is SVGIG (reference sequence). The CDR3 sequence is 16 residues long. V was pared by 1 base and J by 2 bases, with 18 bases between. This CDR3 reads CAWSDGGRDSTYEQYF. Here the CDR3 DNA reads TGTGCCTGGAGTGACGGTGGACGTGACAGTACCTACGAGCAGTACTTC.

The chain recombines TRBV18 with TRBJ2-5, with 8 bases fitting TRBD1. The CDR3 spans 14 residues. V was pared by 6 bases and J by 5 bases, with 8 bases of the junction left unmatched. CDR1 and CDR2 from the germline V gene are KGHSH and LQKENI. DNA of the CDR3: TGTGCCAGCTCGCAGGACAGGGAATGGGAGACCCAGTACTTC. Its translation is CASSQDREWETQYF.

This sequence joins TRBV11-2 and TRBJ1-1; 10 bases match TRBD1. Germline V CDR1 and CDR2: SGHAT, FQNNGV. CDR3 length equals 16 residues. Losses at the gene ends were 6 bases for V and 5 bases for J; bases not matched to a gene: 12. For the CDR3, the DNA is TGTGCCAGCAGACCCCAGGGACAGGGGTCTTATACTGAAGCTTTCTTT. It yields the protein CASRPQGQGSYTEAFF.

As concerns this clone: The CDR3 does not end in the conserved phenylalanine or tryptophan, so this is likely a read error. The limits of the CDR3 on the DNA are not certain, so only TCRdb's listed CDR3 is given. The chain recombines TRBV6-5 with TRBJ1-1. Germline V CDR1 and CDR2: MNHEY, SVGAGI. 11 amino acids form the CDR3, both terminal residues included. CDR3 sequence: CATSRKNWTAY.

The chain couples TRBV6-5 to TRBJ2-7; 9 nucleotides line up with TRBD1. This CDR3 spans 16 amino acids. Germline-derived CDR1 and CDR2 are MNHEY and SVGAGI. The ends lost 0 bases at V and 3 bases at J; junction bases unmatched: 6. This CDR3 is CASSYSTGGTRYEQYF. Here the CDR3 DNA reads TGTGCCAGCAGTTACTCGACAGGGGGGACCCGCTACGAGCAGTACTTC.

V and J are TRBV29-1 and TRBJ2-2; D not resolved. V was cut by 3 bases and J by 4 bases, with 12 bases left in between. CDR1 and CDR2 from the germline V gene are SQVTM and ANQGSEA. The CDR3 runs 14 residues. The CDR3 here is CSVDTGWVTGELFF. The DNA of the CDR3 is TGCAGCGTTGATACGGGTTGGGTCACCGGGGAGCTGTTTTTT.

This CDR3 is CAIRMGQGNTEAFF. Written as DNA, the CDR3 is TGTGCCATCAGAATGGGACAGGGAAACACTGAAGCTTTCTTT. V and J are TRBV10-3 and TRBJ1-1; 9 bases line up with TRBD1. Losses at the gene ends were 6 bases for V and 2 bases for J; bases not matched to a gene: 4. The CDR3 is 14 amino acids. The germline V gene encodes CDR1 ENHRY and CDR2 SYGVKD.